Each of the 11 T cell receptor beta chains below was sequenced from the same sample in a study of blood T cell repertoires in COVID-19. The data were produced by immunoSEQ multiplex PCR, yet TCRdb's version contains in-frame clones alone and is incomplete. The sample shows about 300,000 clones, 80% to 95% of them seen only once. Sequencing was carried out using peripheral blood. The receptors were gathered from a woman between 25 and 40 years old with COVID-19, enrolled during active disease.

This clone occurred once. The J gene is TRBJ2-7, the V gene TRBV9; 7 bases fit TRBD2. The ends lost 4 bases at V and 2 bases at J; junction bases unmatched: 6. Per germline, CDR1 SGDLS and CDR2 YYNGEE. The CDR3 has 14 residues. The CDR3 DNA sequence: TGTGCCAGCAGCCCTTCGCGGGAGCCCTACGAGCAGTACTTC. The encoded protein is CASSPSREPYEQYF.

The rearrangement joins TRBV3-1 (or the pseudogene TRBV3-2) to TRBJ2-3, with 7 bases aligning to TRBD2. CDR1 is LGHDT and CDR2 is YNNKEL in the germline V gene (reference sequence). V was clipped by 4 bases and J by 4 bases; unmatched bases: 8. The CDR3 loop spans 15 amino acids. The CDR3, as DNA: TGTGCCAGCAGCCCCCGGAGGGGAGGGGCAGATACGCAGTATTTT. Translated: CASSPRRGGADTQYF.

V gene TRBV9 combines with J gene TRBJ2-5, with a weak D call TRBD1 (6 bases). V lost 0 bases to trimming and J lost 5 bases, with 14 bases between them. CDR3 length: 15 residues. CDR1 is SGDLS, CDR2 YYNGEE, per germline. The CDR3 region is CASSVEDSATETQYF. The CDR3 region has the DNA TGTGCCAGCAGCGTAGAGGACAGCGCCACGGAGACCCAGTACTTC.

This rearrangement joins TRBV9 to TRBJ1-6; D ambiguous. The CDR3 is made up of 17 amino acids. The V gene lost 0 bases and the J gene lost 4 bases, with 14 bases spanning the gap. The V gene's germline CDR1 is SGDLS and CDR2 YYNGEE. The CDR3 coding sequence is TGTGCCAGCAGCGTAGATATCTCGGGAGGGTATAATTCACCCCTCCACTTT. As protein: CASSVDISGGYNSPLHF.

The genes are TRBV28 and TRBJ1-4; D is ambiguous. Germline CDR1 reads MDHEN; CDR2 reads SYDVKM. Trimming removed 3 bases from V and 0 bases from J, with 11 bases in between. The CDR3 covers 16 residues. The CDR3 reads CASSFVRDPTNEKLFF. CDR3 DNA: TGTGCCAGCAGTTTCGTGCGAGATCCAACTAATGAAAAACTGTTTTTT. The full variable domain, rest sourced from reference TRBV28 and TRBJ1-4, is DVKVTQSSRYLVKRTGEKVFLECVQDMDHENMFWYRQDPGLGLRLIYFSYDVKMKEKGDIPEGYSVSREKKERFSLILESASTNQTSMYLCASSFVRDPTNEKLFFGSGTQLSVL.

Here the CDR3 DNA reads TGTGCCACCAGCAGAGATAGAGGGACTAGCGGTCTCTCGAACACCGGGGAGCTGTTTTTT. Its translation: CATSRDRGTSGLSNTGELFF. V is TRBV15 and J is TRBJ2-2, with 11 bases fitting TRBD2. The V and J ends lost 0 bases and 0 bases, in that order; junction bases with no gene match: 9. The CDR3 sequence is 20 residues long. Germline CDR1 LNHNV, CDR2 YYDKDF (reference sequence). Complete variable domain (other parts from reference TRBV15 and TRBJ2-2): DAMVIQNPRYQVTQFGKPVTLSCSQTLNHNVMYWYQQKSSQAPKLLFHYYDKDFNNEADTPDNFQSRRPNTSFCFLDIRSPGLGDTAMYLCATSRDRGTSGLSNTGELFFGEGSRLTVL.

V gene TRBV7-8 combines with J gene TRBJ1-3; no definite D call. This CDR3 region has 13 residues. V lost 4 bases to trimming and J lost 5 bases, with 9 bases between them. Germline CDR1 SGHVS, CDR2 FQNEAQ. Here the CDR3 reads CASSYGERNTIYF. The CDR3 nucleotides read TGTGCCAGCAGCTACGGTGAACGAAACACCATATATTTT.

This clone was observed a single time. The chain has TRBV7-9 and TRBJ2-5, with D maybe TRBD2 (5 bases). CDR3 length equals 15 residues. Deletions cut 2 bases from V and 2 bases from J, with 12 bases between. Germline CDR1 SEHNR, CDR2 FQNEAQ (reference sequence). CDR3 sequence: CASSLMGAGQETQYF. CDR3 DNA sequence: TGTGCCAGCAGCTTAATGGGAGCAGGACAAGAGACCCAGTACTTC.

The chain combines TRBV2 with TRBJ1-1; D is perhaps TRBD1 (6 bases). The V gene lost 6 bases and the J gene lost 4 bases, with 15 bases spanning the gap. The length of the CDR3 is 14 residues. The germline CDR1 and CDR2 sequences are SNHLY and FYNNEI. The chain's CDR3 is CASSPEQGGTEAFF. The CDR3 nucleotides read TGTGCCAGCAGCCCCGAACAGGGTGGCACTGAAGCTTTCTTT.

The J gene is TRBJ1-2, the V gene TRBV16; D may be TRBD1 (6 bases). Germline assignment: CDR1 KGHSY and CDR2 FQNENV. The CDR3 sequence is 14 residues long. Between the trimmed V and J ends, which lost 3 bases and 1 base, there was a span of 9 bases. CDR3 amino acids: CASSHWDINYGYTF. For the CDR3, the DNA is TGTGCCAGCAGCCACTGGGACATTAACTATGGCTACACCTTC.

The V call is TRBV21-1, the J call TRBJ2-3; no DNA check was done on the table's D call, TRBD2. TRBV21-1 is a documented pseudogene. This CDR3 is 14 amino acids long. CDR3 sequence reads: CASSKMIAPDTQYF. As DNA, the CDR3 is TGTGCCAGCAGCAAAATGATAGCCCCAGATACGCAGTATTTT.